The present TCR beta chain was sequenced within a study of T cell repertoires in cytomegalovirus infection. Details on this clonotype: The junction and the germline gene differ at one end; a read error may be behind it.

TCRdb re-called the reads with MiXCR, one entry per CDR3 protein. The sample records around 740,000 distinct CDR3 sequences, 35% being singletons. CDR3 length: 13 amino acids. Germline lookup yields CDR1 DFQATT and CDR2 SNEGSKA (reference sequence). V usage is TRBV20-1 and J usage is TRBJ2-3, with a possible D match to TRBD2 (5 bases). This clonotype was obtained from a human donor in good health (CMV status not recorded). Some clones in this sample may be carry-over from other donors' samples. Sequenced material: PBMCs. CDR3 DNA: TGCAGTGCCACCAAGGCTAGCACAGATACGCACTATTTT. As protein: CSATKASTDTHYF.